This T cell receptor (beta chain) derives from a study of blood T cells in healthy people across ages. Study-level results: Comparison with aged donors showed that long-lived donors had more naive CD4+ cells and higher diversity.

The authors ran a second PCR of roughly 6 to 11 cycles using a sample-barcoded 5' primer and a J-beta primer mix. TCRdb re-called the 5' RACE reads with MiXCR, one entry per CDR3 protein. The data contain about 810,000 distinct CDR3 sequences, about 36% of them singletons. As for this clonotype: The antigen remains undetermined.

Isolated PBMCs totaled at least 7 million in each sample. Trimming took off 4 bases at V and 5 bases at J, with 15 bases between the two ends. Germline V gene data show CDR1 as SGDLS and CDR2 as YYNGEE. This CDR3 comprises 14 residues. The sequence derives from a man younger than 35 in good health. The sample comprised blood. The chain links TRBV9 to TRBJ2-5; no clear D. CDR3 coding DNA: TGTGCCAGCAGCCCAGATGGGGTGGGGGAGACCCAGTACTTC. Translating gives CASSPDGVGETQYF.